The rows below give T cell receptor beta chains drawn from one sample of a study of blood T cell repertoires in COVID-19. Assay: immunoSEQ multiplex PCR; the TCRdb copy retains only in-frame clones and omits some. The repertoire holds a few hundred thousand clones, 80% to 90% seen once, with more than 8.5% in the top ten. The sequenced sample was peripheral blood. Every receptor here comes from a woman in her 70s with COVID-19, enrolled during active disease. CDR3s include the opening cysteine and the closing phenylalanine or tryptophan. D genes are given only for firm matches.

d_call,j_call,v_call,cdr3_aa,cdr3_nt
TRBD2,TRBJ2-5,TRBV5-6,CASSFAGAVSETQYF,TGTGCCAGCAGCTTTGCGGGAGCCGTTTCGGAGACCCAGTACTTC
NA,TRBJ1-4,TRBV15,CATSRAATLTTNEKLFF,TGTGCCACCAGCAGAGCCGCAACACTAACAACTAATGAAAAACTGTTTTTT
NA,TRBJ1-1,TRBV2,CASSEGQTWGNTEAFF,TGTGCCAGCAGTGAAGGACAGACGTGGGGTAACACTGAAGCTTTCTTT
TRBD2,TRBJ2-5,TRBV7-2,CASNWNERERRETQYF,TGTGCCAGCAACTGGAATGAGCGGGAGCGGCGAGAGACCCAGTACTTC
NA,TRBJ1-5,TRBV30,CAWSVGGNNQPQHF,TGTGCCTGGAGTGTGGGGGGTAACAATCAGCCCCAGCATTTT
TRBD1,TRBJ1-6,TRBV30,CAWRDRGDSPLHF,TGTGCCTGGAGGGACAGGGGGGACTCACCCCTCCACTTT
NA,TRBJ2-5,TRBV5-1,CASSLFGRIEETQYF,TGCGCCAGCAGCTTGTTCGGGAGAATTGAAGAGACCCAGTACTTC
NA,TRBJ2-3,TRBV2,CASKELAGRITDTQYF,TGTGCCAGCAAGGAGTTGGCGGGACGGATCACAGATACGCAGTATTTT
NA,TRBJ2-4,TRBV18,CASSPEGAKNIQYF,TGTGCCAGCTCACCGGAGGGGGCCAAAAACATTCAGTACTTC
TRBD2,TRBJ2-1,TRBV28,CASSPIREVYNEQFF,TGTGCCAGCAGCCCGATACGGGAGGTTTACAATGAGCAGTTCTTC
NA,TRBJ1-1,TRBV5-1,CASSPVRGVDMNTEAFF,TGCGCCAGCAGCCCGGTGCGGGGGGTGGACATGAACACTGAAGCTTTCTTT
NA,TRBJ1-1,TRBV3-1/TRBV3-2,CASSRYRGGNTEAFF,TGTGCCAGCAGCCGATACCGAGGGGGGAACACTGAAGCTTTCTTT
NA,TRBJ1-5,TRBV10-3,CAISESGGTSNQPQHF,TGTGCCATCAGTGAGTCGGGGGGAACGAGCAATCAGCCCCAGCATTTT
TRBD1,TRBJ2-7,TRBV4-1,CASSSLGTGSYEQYF,TGCGCCAGCAGTTCCCTCGGGACAGGCTCCTACGAGCAGTACTTC
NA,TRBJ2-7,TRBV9,CASSVGVQSFAEQYF,TGTGCCAGCAGCGTAGGTGTCCAGTCTTTCGCCGAGCAGTACTTC
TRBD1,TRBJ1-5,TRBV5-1,CASSSQGGNQPQHF,TGCGCCAGCAGCTCCCAGGGGGGAAATCAGCCCCAGCATTTT
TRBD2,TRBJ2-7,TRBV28,CASSLISSGSNEQYF,TGTGCCAGCAGTTTAATATCTAGCGGGAGTAACGAGCAGTACTTC